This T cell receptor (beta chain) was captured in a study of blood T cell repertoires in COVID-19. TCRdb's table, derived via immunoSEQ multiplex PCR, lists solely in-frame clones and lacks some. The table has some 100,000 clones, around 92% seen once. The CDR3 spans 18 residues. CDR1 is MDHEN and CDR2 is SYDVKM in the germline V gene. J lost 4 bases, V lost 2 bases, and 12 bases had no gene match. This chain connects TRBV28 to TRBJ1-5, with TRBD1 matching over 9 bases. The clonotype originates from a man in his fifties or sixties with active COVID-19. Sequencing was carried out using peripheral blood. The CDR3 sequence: CASSLNRGQGIVNQPQHF. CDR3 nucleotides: TGTGCCAGCAGTTTAAACCGGGGACAGGGCATAGTAAATCAGCCCCAGCATTTT.